This T cell receptor (beta chain) was sequenced during a study of shared clonotypes between healthy human individuals. General study findings and limits: Sampling was confined to blood; repertoires within tissues likely differ. Donors were few, which limited the genetic and exposure-history diversity represented.

The germline CDR1 and CDR2 sequences are LNHNV and YYDKDF (reference sequence). V shed 5 bases and J 6 bases; nucleotides not matched to a gene: 11. The CDR3 consists of 15 residues. This table comes from immunoSEQ multiplex PCR, and its TCRdb copy is limited to in-frame clones, with some not included. The repertoire holds about 2,100,000 clones, with around 93% as singletons. As concerns this clone: Its antigen is unknown.

Naive CD8 isolation took CD45RO-negative cells positively selected for CCR7 and excluded terminally differentiated effector memory CD45RA+ cells. The chain employs TRBV15 and TRBJ2-5, with 8 bases that match TRBD2. This clonotype originated in a young man in good health. Some clones in this sample may be carry-over from other donors' samples. The sequenced sample consisted of naive CD8+ T cells from PBMCs. The CDR3 DNA is TGTGCCACCAGCGGCGGGGGGAGAGGCCGGCAGACCCAGTACTTC. Amino acid sequence: CATSGGGRGRQTQYF.